These 30 T cell receptor beta chains were all obtained from the same sample, sequenced in a study of blood T cells in healthy people across ages. With a J-beta primer mix and a sample-barcoded 5' primer, a second PCR ran 7 to 11 cycles. TCRdb passed the 5' RACE reads through MiXCR, listing each CDR3 protein once. Among approximately 830,000 distinct CDR3 sequences listed, under 80% were seen once. Source material: blood. These receptors were collected from a man aged 30 to 39 in good health.

This sequence joins TRBV10-3 and TRBJ2-7; 10 bases agree with TRBD1. The CDR3 is 15 residues long. The junction had 3 bases not matched to a gene; V was cut back by 2 bases and J by 2 bases. The germline gives CDR1 ENHRY, CDR2 SYGVKD. CDR3 region: CAISEGGQGAYEQYF. CDR3 bases: TGTGCCATCAGTGAGGGAGGACAGGGGGCCTACGAGCAGTACTTC.

This chain joins TRBV10-3 and TRBJ2-3; D unclear. The V end lost 8 bases, the J end lost 10 bases, and 16 bases lay between the germline ends. CDR1 and CDR2 (germline): ENHRY, SYGVKD. The CDR3 contains 12 residues. In DNA form, the CDR3 reads TGTGCCATCGGCGAAGGCGAAGTCTCGCAGTATTTT. Translation: CAIGEGEVSQYF.

The chain recombines TRBV11-2 with TRBJ2-5; a possible D gene is TRBD1 (6 bases). The DNA end lines up better with TRBJ2-7; the J call may be wrong. From germline, CDR1 is SGHAT and CDR2 FQNNGV. The CDR3 spans 14 residues. In nucleotides, the CDR3 is TGTGCCAGCAGCTTAGTCCAGGGGACGGGCGAGCAGTACTTC. It is translated as CASSLVQGTGEQYF.

This clonotype was observed a few times. The chain recombines TRBV6-1 with TRBJ2-7; D perhaps matches TRBD2 (6 bases). Trimming shortened V by 2 bases and J by 2 bases, and 13 bases separated the two germline ends. Per the germline V gene, CDR1 is MNHNS and CDR2 is SASEGT. CDR3 size: 15 residues. CDR3: CASSELGTPPYEQYF. Here the CDR3 DNA reads TGTGCCAGCAGTGAATTGGGGACTCCCCCCTACGAGCAGTACTTC.

The rearrangement joins TRBV27 to TRBJ1-2; the match to TRBD1 covers 8 bases. With 7 bases clipped from V and 4 bases from J, the junction kept 17 bases outside the gene matches. Germline lookup yields CDR1 MNHEY and CDR2 SMNVEV (reference sequence). This CDR3 spans 17 amino acids. In DNA, the CDR3 is TGTGCCAGCACCCTCTTGGGACAGGTCGCCTCCGGCTATGGCTACACCTTC. Residues: CASTLLGQVASGYGYTF.

CDR3 DNA: TGTGCCAGCAGTTTGACTAGCGGGGCCCAGTTCTTC. This codes for CASSLTSGAQFF. The chain links TRBV6-2 or TRBV6-3 to TRBJ2-1; the match to TRBD2 covers 11 bases. The CDR3 covers 12 residues. V lost 4 bases to trimming and J lost 13 bases; unmatched junction nucleotides: 3. CDR1 is MNHEY and CDR2 is SVGEGT in the germline V gene.

The chain links TRBV7-9 to TRBJ1-2; 8 nucleotides agree with TRBD1. Germline lookup yields CDR1 SEHNR and CDR2 FQNEAQ (reference sequence). This CDR3 has 15 amino acids. V gave up 3 bases and J gave up 4 bases; unmatched junction bases: 7. The CDR3 is CASSFGQGRGYGYTF. The CDR3 region has the DNA TGTGCCAGCAGCTTCGGACAGGGCAGGGGCTATGGCTACACCTTC.

The chain couples TRBV10-3 to TRBJ1-2; a weak D match, TRBD1 (5 bases). Deletions cut 0 bases from V and 5 bases from J, with 10 bases between. The CDR3 covers 14 residues. Germline V lookup: CDR1 ENHRY, CDR2 SYGVKD. In DNA, the CDR3 is TGTGCCATCAGTGAGTCGGGGCAGTTTTATGGCTACACCTTC. Translated, it gives CAISESGQFYGYTF.

The rearrangement links TRBV6-5 to TRBJ2-6; no clear D. CDR3 length: 15 amino acids. CDR1 and CDR2 (germline): MNHEY, SVGAGI. V lost 2 bases and J lost 1, with 6 bases in between. Here the CDR3 reads CASSYRNSGANVLTF. CDR3 bases: TGTGCCAGCAGTTACCGGAATTCTGGGGCCAACGTCCTGACTTTC.

This sequence joins TRBV4-2 and TRBJ2-1; D is unresolved. The ends were cut back, 1 base at V and 6 bases at J, with 7 bases in the middle. This CDR3 has 13 residues. The germline CDR1 and CDR2 sequences are LGHNA and YNFKEQ. This CDR3 reads CASSQGSGNEQFF. The CDR3 DNA follows: TGTGCCAGCAGCCAAGGATCTGGCAATGAGCAGTTCTTC.

Comments on this clonotype: Being one base from a much bigger clone, this may be a read error. This chain joins TRBV6-2 or TRBV6-3 and TRBJ2-7; D is unclear. CDR1 is MNHEY, CDR2 SVGEGT, per germline. This CDR3 has 11 amino acids. Deletions cut 8 bases from V and 3 bases from J, with 8 bases between. CDR3 nucleotides: TGTGCCAGCGGTTGGGGCTACGAGCAGTACTTC. This translates into CASGWGYEQYF.

The J gene is TRBJ2-3, the V gene TRBV9, with D perhaps given as TRBD1 or TRBD2 (5 bases each). V lost 0 bases and J 2 bases, leaving 13 bases between the germline ends. Germline-derived CDR1 and CDR2 are SGDLS and YYNGEE. The CDR3 contains 16 residues. The CDR3: CASSVGGTQLTDTQYF. The DNA for the CDR3 is TGTGCCAGCAGCGTAGGAGGGACCCAACTCACAGATACGCAGTATTTT.

The rearrangement uses TRBV6-1 and TRBJ1-2; D gene unclear. CDR3 size: 14 residues. V gave up 2 bases and J gave up 13 bases, with 20 bases separating them. Germline loops: CDR1 MNHNS, CDR2 SASEGT. DNA of the CDR3: TGTGCCAGCAGTGAACCGGGCAGGTCCTTTTTTCTCACCTTC. This gives the protein CASSEPGRSFFLTF.

The J gene is TRBJ2-4, the V gene TRBV6-5, with 7 positions matching TRBD1. The germline V gene encodes CDR1 MNHEY and CDR2 SVGAGI. V dropped 4 bases and J dropped 0; count of bases not matched to a gene: 6. The CDR3 loop spans 16 amino acids. The CDR3 DNA follows: TGTGCCAGCAGTTCCGGGACAGCTTTAGCCAAAAACATTCAGTACTTC. Residues: CASSSGTALAKNIQYF.

This sequence joins TRBV5-8 and TRBJ2-1; 9 bases match TRBD1. The CDR3 is 16 residues long. CDR1 and CDR2 (germline): SGHTS, YDEGEE. V shed 1 base, J shed 4 bases, and the junction held 6 bases outside the gene matches. The CDR3: CASSLRRTGVYNEQFF. The DNA for the CDR3 is TGTGCCAGCAGCTTGAGGCGGACAGGGGTATACAATGAGCAGTTCTTC.

In this sample, this clonotype turned up a few times. This chain joins TRBV29-1 and TRBJ2-1; 15 positions match TRBD2. The CDR3 runs to 16 residues. The J segment lost 6 bases and the V segment lost 1 base, leaving 4 bases of the junction unmatched. Germline values: CDR1 SQVTM, CDR2 ANQGSEA. The CDR3 sequence is CSVEGGTSGGSNEQFF. The CDR3, as DNA: TGCAGCGTTGAAGGGGGGACTAGCGGGGGGAGCAATGAGCAGTTCTTC.

This clonotype appeared a few times. At one boundary the junction diverges from the germline segment, which might be a read error. The rearrangement joins TRBV20-1 to TRBJ1-2; 8 bases fit TRBD1. CDR1 and CDR2 (germline): DFQATT, SNEGSKA (reference sequence). This CDR3 contains 12 residues. CDR3: CSAGDRGYGYTF. The CDR3 nucleotides read TGCAGTGCTGGAGACAGGGGCTATGGCTACACCTTC.

J is TRBJ2-2 and V is TRBV5-6; no definite D call. Germline V gene data show CDR1 as SGHDT and CDR2 as YYEEEE. CDR3 size: 11 residues. Deletions cut 2 bases from V and 9 bases from J, with 5 bases between. The CDR3 here is CASSFGRELFF. DNA for the CDR3: TGTGCCAGCAGCTTCGGGCGGGAGCTGTTTTTT. Supplemented by reference TRBV5-6 and TRBJ2-2, the full variable domain reads DAGVTQSPTHLIKTRGQQVTLRCSPKSGHDTVSWYQQALGQGPQFIFQYYEEEERQRGNFPDRFSGHQFPNYSSELNVNALLLGDSALYLCASSFGRELFFGEGSRLTVL.

The chain couples TRBV7-3 to TRBJ1-1; D remains unclear. The CDR3 has 16 amino acids. Trimming took off 1 base at V and 0 bases at J, with 12 bases between the two ends. Germline-derived CDR1 and CDR2 are SGHTA and FQGTGA. CDR3 DNA sequence: TGTGCCAGCAGCTTAATTGCGGGAGCCTTGAACACTGAAGCTTTCTTT. Its translation is CASSLIAGALNTEAFF.

This clonotype was detected only a few times. The chain recombines TRBV19 with TRBJ2-5; perhaps TRBD1 as D (5 bases). Between the trimmed V and J ends, which lost 5 bases and 1 base, there was a span of 14 bases. This CDR3 region has 15 residues. Germline V CDR1 and CDR2: LNHDA, SQIVND (reference sequence). CDR3: CASSPRQRIQETQYF. CDR3 in DNA: TGTGCCAGTAGTCCTCGACAGAGAATCCAAGAGACCCAGTACTTC.

This clonotype was counted a few times. The chain has TRBV29-1 and TRBJ2-2; 10 positions agree with TRBD1. The CDR3 extends over 16 amino acids. Germline assignment: CDR1 SQVTM and CDR2 ANQGSEA. Unmatched junction bases numbered 9, after V lost 1 base and J lost 7 bases. The CDR3 nucleotides read TGCAGCGTTGAAGTAAACCGGGACAGGGGAGGCGGGGAGCTGTTTTTT. Protein product: CSVEVNRDRGGGELFF.

The chain carries TRBV27 and TRBJ2-5; D is perhaps TRBD1 (5 bases). The J call may be mistaken, given a closer DNA end match to TRBJ2-7. The CDR3 covers 13 residues. Germline CDR1 reads MNHEY; CDR2 reads SMNVEV (reference sequence). The CDR3 DNA reads TGTGCCAGCAGTTTCGCAGGGTACTACGAGCAGTACTTC. Translated: CASSFAGYYEQYF.

The CDR3 region is CSVALRLAGGINEQFF. Written as DNA, the CDR3 is TGCAGCGTTGCCCTAAGACTAGCGGGGGGCATCAATGAGCAGTTCTTC. This chain uses TRBV29-1 with TRBJ2-1, with TRBD2 matching 13 bases. Germline assignment: CDR1 SQVTM and CDR2 ANQGSEA. The V segment lost 4 bases and the J segment 6 bases; nucleotides outside the gene matches: 9. The CDR3 runs to 16 residues.

The V gene is TRBV29-1, the J gene TRBJ2-1; TRBD2 might be the D (5 bases). V shed 4 bases and J shed 0 bases, with 16 bases lying between them. This CDR3 spans 16 amino acids. Per the germline V gene, CDR1 is SQVTM and CDR2 is ANQGSEA. The CDR3 region has the DNA TGCAGCGTTGGAGGGATGACTACAAGCTCCTACAATGAGCAGTTCTTC. This codes for CSVGGMTTSSYNEQFF.

The chain recombines TRBV2 with TRBJ2-5; 10 nucleotides align to TRBD1. Per the germline V gene, CDR1 is SNHLY and CDR2 is FYNNEI. CDR3 length: 14 residues. V lost 4 bases, J lost 5 bases, and 4 bases stayed unmatched. The CDR3 region has the DNA TGTGCCAGCAGTGCCCAGACAGGGGGCGAGACCCAGTACTTC. It is translated as CASSAQTGGETQYF.

The rearrangement uses TRBV20-1 and TRBJ2-3; D unclear. The CDR3 length is 12 residues. V was clipped by 7 bases and J by 2 bases, with 10 bases between them. The germline CDR1 and CDR2 sequences are DFQATT and SNEGSKA (reference sequence). This chain's CDR3 is CSVRLYTDTQYF. CDR3 bases: TGCAGTGTGAGGCTTTACACAGATACGCAGTATTTT.

This chain joins TRBV5-1 and TRBJ2-5; 10 nucleotides agree with TRBD1. Trimming cost V 4 bases and J 0 bases; bases outside gene matches: 6. Germline-derived CDR1 and CDR2 are SGHRS and YFSETQ. CDR3 length: 16 residues. The CDR3 nucleotides read TGCGCCAGCAGCCCGGGGACAGGGGCGTACCAAGAGACCCAGTACTTC. Its translation is CASSPGTGAYQETQYF.

This chain connects TRBV24-1 to TRBJ2-1, with 12 bases that match TRBD2. With V trimmed by 1 base and J by 5 bases, 8 bases remained unmatched. Germline CDR1 is KGHDR and CDR2 is SFDVKD. The CDR3 extends over 18 amino acids. As DNA, the CDR3 is TGTGCCACCAGTGATTTACCTAGCGGGGGGGCCACAGACAATGAGCAGTTCTTC. It specifies CATSDLPSGGATDNEQFF.

This clonotype was seen once. The chain carries TRBV9 and TRBJ2-3; TRBD2 agrees at 9 bases. CDR3 size: 17 residues. Germline V lookup: CDR1 SGDLS, CDR2 YYNGEE. V trimming: 0 bases; J trimming: 6 bases; junction bases outside the gene matches: 11. The CDR3 DNA is TGTGCCAGCAGCGTAGGGGCTAGCGGGGCCAGCCCCGATACGCAGTATTTT. It codes for CASSVGASGASPDTQYF.

V gene TRBV4-3 combines with J gene TRBJ2-3; 11 bases are a match to TRBD1. V shed 0 bases and J 4 bases; nucleotides not matched to a gene: 12. Germline V gene sequence: CDR1 LGHNA, CDR2 YSLEER. The CDR3 extends over 19 amino acids. For the CDR3, the DNA is TGCGCCAGCAGCCAAGATGGGGATTCGGGGACAGGGGGAGCAGATACGCAGTATTTT. Its translation: CASSQDGDSGTGGADTQYF.